This TCR beta chain came from a study of blood T cell repertoires in COVID-19. Source study methods: Quantification of nucleated cells was approximated via reference gene primer amplification. Assay used: immunoSEQ multiplex PCR; TCRdb lists only in-frame clones, some missing. The D gene and trimming were derived from the DNA, and the V and J assignments and clone size from that table. The data show fewer than 110,000 clones, 90% to 95% seen once. Unmatched junction bases numbered 5, after V lost 3 bases and J lost 5 bases. The length of the CDR3 is 15 residues. Germline V gives CDR1 MGHRA, CDR2 YSYEKL.

The specimen sequenced was peripheral blood. This TCR was recovered from a woman in her 30s with acute or convalescent COVID-19. The chain joins TRBV4-1 to TRBJ2-1, with TRBD2 matching 9 bases. CDR3 region: CASSQAGGRNNEQFF. The CDR3 bases are TGCGCCAGCAGCCAGGCGGGAGGGCGGAACAATGAGCAGTTCTTC.